Following are 16 T cell receptor beta chains from one sample sequenced in a study of blood T cells in healthy people across ages. The authors ran a second PCR of roughly 7 to 11 cycles using a sample-barcoded 5' primer and a J-beta primer mix. A single record per CDR3 protein comes from TCRdb applying MiXCR to the 5' RACE reads. The table includes approximately 880,000 distinct CDR3 sequences, about 48% detected once. Sequenced sample: blood. The receptor set was obtained from a young man in good health.

The chain recombines TRBV28 with TRBJ2-7; tentatively, D is TRBD1 (6 bases). This CDR3 is built from 15 residues. Germline V gives CDR1 MDHEN, CDR2 SYDVKM. Trimming removed 1 base from V and 1 base from J, with 11 bases in between. The CDR3 protein is CASSLFGTLSYEQYF. CDR3 DNA: TGTGCCAGCAGTTTATTTGGGACACTTTCCTACGAGCAGTACTTC.

With respect to this clonotype: It may be a read error: a sequence one base away is much more abundant. CDR3 sequence (DNA): TGTGCCAGCAGCGCGACAGGGTTACATGAAAAACTGTTTTTT. The encoded protein is CASSATGLHEKLFF. The chain employs TRBV7-9 and TRBJ1-4; 7 bases match TRBD1. The germline CDR1 and CDR2 sequences are SEHNR and FQNEAQ (reference sequence). CDR3 length equals 14 residues. Losses at the gene ends were 5 bases for V and 6 bases for J; bases not matched to a gene: 6.

The chain carries TRBV20-1 and TRBJ2-7; D not resolved. The V gene's germline CDR1 is DFQATT and CDR2 SNEGSKA (reference sequence). The V and J ends lost 1 base and 3 bases respectively, with 7 bases between them. This CDR3 contains 12 residues. Written as DNA, the CDR3 is TGCAGTGCTAGAGCTGCAGACTACGAGCAGTACTTC. It yields the protein CSARAADYEQYF.

The V and J genes are TRBV6-5 and TRBJ1-2; D unresolved. Trimming pared 6 bases from V and 1 base from J, leaving 9 bases between. The V gene's germline CDR1 is MNHEY and CDR2 SVGAGI. The CDR3 is 13 residues long. The CDR3 protein is CASSLQSNYGYTF. The CDR3 DNA reads as TGTGCCAGCAGCCTACAGAGTAACTATGGCTACACCTTC.

This clonotype was counted between two and nine times. This chain connects TRBV2 to TRBJ2-3; tentatively, D is TRBD2 (6 bases). Germline V gene lookup returns CDR1 SNHLY and CDR2 FYNNEI. V gave up 1 base and J gave up 3 bases, with 20 bases separating them. The CDR3 is 18 residues long. The CDR3 sequence is CASSEGNQPGLKTDTQYF. CDR3 coding DNA: TGTGCCAGCAGTGAAGGGAATCAACCGGGACTTAAAACAGATACGCAGTATTTT. The variable domain in full, with the rest retrieved from reference TRBV2 and TRBJ2-3, is EPEVTQTPSHQVTQMGQEVILRCVPISNHLYFYWYRQILGQKVEFLVSFYNNEISEKSEIFDDQFSVERPDGSNFTLKIRSTKLEDSAMYFCASSEGNQPGLKTDTQYFGPGTRLTVL.

The chain combines TRBV4-3 with TRBJ2-3; 7 nucleotides line up with TRBD1. The CDR3 has 17 amino acids. Germline CDR1 LGHNA, CDR2 YSLEER. V lost 0 bases to trimming and J lost 1 base; unmatched junction nucleotides: 7. CDR3 amino acids: CASSQDVYTGGTDTQYF. The CDR3 nucleotides read TGCGCCAGCAGCCAAGATGTGTATACAGGGGGCACAGATACGCAGTATTTT.

This clonotype was seen repeatedly, ten times or more. This sequence joins TRBV7-2 and TRBJ1-2, with D tentatively TRBD1 (6 bases). With 1 base removed from V and 1 base from J, the gap between germline ends came to 13 bases. The CDR3 loop spans 16 amino acids. The germline V gene encodes CDR1 SGHTA and CDR2 FQGNSA. Here the CDR3 reads CASSLDRGRLNYGYTF. The CDR3 region has the DNA TGTGCCAGCAGCTTAGATAGGGGGAGACTTAACTATGGCTACACCTTC.

The chain uses TRBV28 and TRBJ2-3; no firm D call. CDR1 and CDR2 (germline): MDHEN, SYDVKM. CDR3 length equals 12 residues. V was cut by 6 bases and J by 10 bases, with 14 bases left in between. The CDR3 nucleotides are TGTGCCAGCAGGTCATTAGTATCGGCGCAGTATTTT. Translation gives CASRSLVSAQYF.

This sequence joins TRBV12-3 or TRBV12-4 and TRBJ2-3; TRBD2 matches 12 bases. Unmatched junction bases numbered 6, after V lost 5 bases and J lost 6 bases. The CDR3 has 15 residues. The CDR3 DNA sequence: TGTGCCAGCAGTCCTAGCGGGGGGGCCGGGGATACGCAGTATTTT. Encoded protein: CASSPSGGAGDTQYF.

The genes are TRBV10-2 and TRBJ1-1; D ambiguous. Trimming shortened V by 1 base and J by 10 bases, and 13 bases separated the two germline ends. There are 13 residues in the CDR3. Germline CDR1 reads WSHSY; CDR2 reads SAAADI. The CDR3 loop is CASSEFARAVAFF. The CDR3 nucleotides are TGCGCCAGCAGTGAGTTCGCCCGGGCAGTAGCTTTCTTT.

This clonotype turned up a few times. V is TRBV25-1 and J is TRBJ2-1, with D uncertain. CDR1 is MGHDK and CDR2 is SYGVNS in the germline V gene. Trimming removed 1 base from V and 0 bases from J, with 10 bases in between. This CDR3 spans 16 amino acids. The CDR3 nucleotides read TGTGCCAGCAGTGAATTCAGGAGTGACTCCTACAATGAGCAGTTCTTC. It translates to CASSEFRSDSYNEQFF.

The CDR3, as DNA: TGTGCCAGCAGCCCCTGGTCTAGCACAGATACGCAGTATTTT. It translates to CASSPWSSTDTQYF. The V and J genes are TRBV12-3 or TRBV12-4 and TRBJ2-3; unclear D gene. CDR3 length equals 14 residues. V was clipped by 6 bases and J by 0 bases, with 10 bases between them.

The chain couples TRBV7-2 to TRBJ2-3, with D perhaps TRBD1 (6 bases). The germline V gene encodes CDR1 SGHTA and CDR2 FQGNSA. V lost 5 bases to trimming and J lost 0 bases, with 15 bases between them. The CDR3 runs 16 residues. CDR3 region: CASSRGQRTSTDTQYF. The CDR3 bases are TGTGCCAGCAGCCGAGGACAGAGAACTAGCACAGATACGCAGTATTTT. Filled out from reference TRBV7-2 and TRBJ2-3, the complete variable domain reads GAGVSQSPSNKVTEKGKDVELRCDPISGHTALYWYRQSLGQGLEFLIYFQGNSAPDKSGLPSDRFSAERTGGSVSTLTIQRTQQEDSAVYLCASSRGQRTSTDTQYFGPGTRLTVL.

This clonotype occurred a few times. The chain couples TRBV3-1 to TRBJ2-4, with TRBD2 identical over 14 bases. V shed 4 bases and J 15 bases; nucleotides not matched to a gene: 11. This CDR3 spans 15 amino acids. Germline-derived CDR1 and CDR2 are LGHDT and YNNKEL (reference sequence). CDR3 protein: CASSREFGTSGGTYF. CDR3 coding DNA: TGTGCCAGCAGCCGCGAATTTGGGACTAGCGGGGGAACGTACTTC.

The chain uses TRBV5-1 and TRBJ2-5; no reliable D call. The end of the DNA fits TRBJ2-4 better, so the J call may be wrong. Germline V gene lookup returns CDR1 SGHRS and CDR2 YFSETQ. The CDR3 covers 14 residues. CDR3 residues: CASSVTPKVAIQYF. CDR3 DNA sequence: TGCGCCAGCAGCGTTACACCAAAGGTGGCCATTCAGTACTTC.

The sample holds a few counts of this clonotype. The chain is built from TRBV11-3 and TRBJ2-7; D unresolved. The V gene lost 7 bases and the J gene lost 0 bases, with 22 bases spanning the gap. From germline, CDR1 is SGHNT and CDR2 YENEEA. CDR3 length: 17 amino acids. CDR3 loop: CASNDRGVSSVSYEQYF. Here the CDR3 DNA reads TGTGCCAGCAACGATCGAGGTGTGAGTTCAGTCTCCTACGAGCAGTACTTC.